This T cell receptor beta chain emerged from a study of regulatory T cells in long-lasting Graves disease. About the research overall: Newly diagnosed Graves' patients had taken antithyroid drugs under 3 months. Study-wide findings and caveats: Persistent disease preferred TRBV28, TRBJ1-2 and TRBJ2-5; new disease, TRBV20-1 and TRBJ2-1.

In this sample, this clonotype turned up many times. Its target is unknown. This CDR3 is 14 amino acids long. The germline gives CDR1 SGHVS, CDR2 FNYEAQ. Trimming shortened V by 2 bases and J by 5 bases, and 12 bases separated the two germline ends. Time point given: newly diagnosed GD, antithyroid drugs for less than 3 months. The TCR library was prepared using RNA isolated from PBMCs. For TCR beta, libraries came from iRepertoire HTBI primers and Arm-PCR of CDR3 regions. TCRdb analysed the multiplex PCR reads with MiXCR anew, one entry per CDR3 protein. In the table there are about 430,000 distinct CDR3 sequences, 14% to 15% of which are singletons. These data also formed part of another study, on T cells in Graves' hyperthyroidism and ophthalmopathy.

The chain combines TRBV7-6 with TRBJ2-5; TRBD1 is a possible D gene (5 bases). This clonotype was obtained from a middle-aged woman with Graves disease. The source material was peripheral blood mononuclear cells (PBMCs), sampled at new diagnosis, from a patient treated with antithyroid drugs. The chain's CDR3 is CASSLRQSGETQYF. CDR3 in DNA: TGTGCCAGCAGCTTAAGACAGTCGGGCGAGACCCAGTACTTC.